This T cell receptor beta chain was profiled in a study of CD8 T cells in ankylosing spondylitis. The authors made TCR beta libraries by quantitative 5'-RACE with molecular barcodes. Via MiXCR, TCRdb re-called the 5' RACE reads, giving one row per CDR3 protein. The repertoire holds hundreds of thousands of distinct CDR3 sequences, with around 18% as singletons. As for this clonotype: Its antigen is as yet unknown.

Study-level findings and limits: CD8+ by phenotype, disease-linked clones were relatively rare in peripheral blood. Earlier authors reported some of these motif variants in reactive arthritis synovial fluid and blood. From matched ankylosing spondylitis synovial fluid, disease-linked clones were reportedly recovered at significantly enriched levels. Within ankylosing spondylitis blood, a TCR beta motif made up of roughly eight highly homologous variants appeared to be characteristic.

The sequenced sample consisted of blood, either unsorted or a sorted T cell fraction (not recorded which). This TCR was sampled from a male donor with ankylosing spondylitis.

CDR3 in amino acids: CASSKSGLLFDEQYF. The CDR3 nucleotides read TGTGCCAGCAGTAAATCAGGGTTGTTGTTCGACGAGCAGTACTTC. The V and J genes are TRBV27 and TRBJ2-7; tentative D call: TRBD1 (5 bases). The CDR3 contains 15 residues. Germline loops: CDR1 MNHEY, CDR2 SMNVEV (reference sequence). Trimming pared 5 bases from V and 5 bases from J, leaving 19 bases between.